The clone carrying this T cell receptor (beta chain) has only a few counts. Sequencing was performed with immunoSEQ multiplex PCR; in TCRdb, only in-frame clones are kept and a portion is missing. The sample contains more than 110,000 clones, 90% of which appear only once. This sample was included in a study of blood T cell repertoires in COVID-19. Germline V gene lookup returns CDR1 SQVTM and CDR2 ANQGSEA. This CDR3 contains 14 residues. V was shortened by 6 bases and J by 0 bases, with 15 bases between the two germline ends. The chain couples TRBV29-1 to TRBJ2-7, with D hard to call. Sequences were obtained from peripheral blood. The receptor was derived from a woman older than 75 with acute or convalescent COVID-19. CDR3 coding DNA: TGCAGCGTGGCAACCAGCCGACTCTCCTACGAGCAGTACTTC. Protein: CSVATSRLSYEQYF.